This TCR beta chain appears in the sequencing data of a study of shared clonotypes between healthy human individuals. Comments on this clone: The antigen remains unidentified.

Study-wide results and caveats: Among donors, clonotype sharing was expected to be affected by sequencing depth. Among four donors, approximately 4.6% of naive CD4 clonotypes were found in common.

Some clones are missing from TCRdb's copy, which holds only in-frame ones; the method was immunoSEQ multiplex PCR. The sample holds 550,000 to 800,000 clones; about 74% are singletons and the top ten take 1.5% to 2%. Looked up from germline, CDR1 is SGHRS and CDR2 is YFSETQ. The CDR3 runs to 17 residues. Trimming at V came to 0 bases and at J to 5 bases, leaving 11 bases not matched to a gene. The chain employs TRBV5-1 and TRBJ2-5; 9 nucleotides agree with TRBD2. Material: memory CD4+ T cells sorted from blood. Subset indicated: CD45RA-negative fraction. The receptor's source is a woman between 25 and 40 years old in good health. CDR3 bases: TGCGCCAGCAGCTTGGATCCTAGCGGGATCCTCGGGGAGACCCAGTACTTC. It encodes CASSLDPSGILGETQYF.